The rows below give T cell receptor beta chains drawn from one sample of a study of identical twins. In TCRdb, the 5' RACE reads were re-called with MiXCR into one record per CDR3 protein. The table includes 300,000 to 400,000 distinct CDR3 sequences, 9% to 15% detected once. These data were also reused for a study on yellow fever vaccine responses in identical twins.

The source material was CD8+ T cells sorted from blood. The receptor source for this set is a woman between 18 and 29 years old in good health. Each CDR3 is given with its conserved first and last residue. The D gene is left open where the match is weak. Clone size, where shown, is once, few, many, or a class for clones that have expanded.

V gene: TRBV5-5; D gene: NA; J gene: TRBJ2-2; clone size: NA; CDR3 DNA: TGTTCCAGCAGCCCCGGAGTCTGGGGCGGGGTGCTGTTTTTT; CDR3 protein: CSSSPGVWGGVLFF
V gene: TRBV29-1; D gene: TRBD1; J gene: TRBJ2-7; clone size: few; CDR3 DNA: TGCAGCGTAGCAAACCGGGACAGGGGGCTCGAGCAGTACTTC; CDR3 protein: CSVANRDRGLEQYF
V gene: TRBV15; D gene: TRBD2; J gene: TRBJ2-7; clone size: many; CDR3 DNA: TGTGCCACCAGCAGAGATGCGGGAGGGGCGTACGAGCAGTACTTC; CDR3 protein: CATSRDAGGAYEQYF
V gene: TRBV6-5; D gene: TRBD2; J gene: TRBJ2-5; clone size: few; CDR3 DNA: TGTGCCAGCAGTTACGGGAGGGAACAAGAGACCCAGTACTTC; CDR3 protein: CASSYGREQETQYF
V gene: TRBV29-1; D gene: NA; J gene: TRBJ2-7; clone size: many; CDR3 DNA: TGCAGCGTTGAAGACCCAAAGGGCTCCTACGAGCAGTACTTC; CDR3 protein: CSVEDPKGSYEQYF
V gene: TRBV11-1; D gene: NA; J gene: TRBJ2-7; clone size: NA; CDR3 DNA: TGTGCCAGCAGCTTCGAGACGGCTTACGAGCAGTACTTC; CDR3 protein: CASSFETAYEQYF
V gene: TRBV7-9; D gene: NA; J gene: TRBJ1-4; clone size: once; CDR3 DNA: TGTGCCAGCAGCTTAGTAGGGCCGCCCATTCCTGAAAAACTGTTTTTT; CDR3 protein: CASSLVGPPIPEKLFF
V gene: TRBV29-1; D gene: TRBD2; J gene: TRBJ2-1; clone size: NA; CDR3 DNA: TGCAGCGTCTTAGGGCTAGCGGGGGCTGATGAGCAGTTCTTC; CDR3 protein: CSVLGLAGADEQFF
V gene: TRBV2; D gene: TRBD1; J gene: TRBJ2-1; clone size: many; CDR3 DNA: TGTGCCAGCAGAACCCCCCGGGACAGCAACTCCTACAATGAGCAGTTCTTC; CDR3 protein: CASRTPRDSNSYNEQFF
V gene: TRBV11-2; D gene: NA; J gene: TRBJ2-3; clone size: NA; CDR3 DNA: TGTGCCAGCAGCTTAGGGACTTACACAGATACGCAGTATTTT; CDR3 protein: CASSLGTYTDTQYF
V gene: TRBV7-9; D gene: TRBD2; J gene: TRBJ2-7; clone size: NA; CDR3 DNA: TGTGCCAGCAGCTTAGTTCGTCGGGAGGGTAGCTACGAGCAGTACTTC; CDR3 protein: CASSLVRREGSYEQYF
V gene: TRBV4-1; D gene: NA; J gene: TRBJ1-1; clone size: NA; CDR3 DNA: TGCACCAGCAGCCAAGAAGGGGGGATGACTGAAGCTTTCTTT; CDR3 protein: CTSSQEGGMTEAFF
V gene: TRBV9; D gene: NA; J gene: TRBJ2-6; clone size: NA; CDR3 DNA: TGTGCCAGCAGCGTAGACACAGGGCCCTACTCTGGGGCCAACGTCCTGACTTTC; CDR3 protein: CASSVDTGPYSGANVLTF
V gene: TRBV27; D gene: NA; J gene: TRBJ2-5; clone size: few; CDR3 DNA: TGTGCCAGCAGTGCGAACCGGGACAACCAAGAGACCCAGTACTTC; CDR3 protein: CASSANRDNQETQYF
V gene: TRBV20-1; D gene: TRBD1; J gene: TRBJ2-5; clone size: few; CDR3 DNA: TGCAGTGCTACAGGGGGCGAGGAGACCCAGTACTTC; CDR3 protein: CSATGGEETQYF
V gene: TRBV7-9; D gene: NA; J gene: TRBJ1-5; clone size: few; CDR3 DNA: TGTGCCAGCAGTCCCGGGGCAAGGCAGCCCCAGCATTTT; CDR3 protein: CASSPGARQPQHF
V gene: TRBV12-3/TRBV12-4; D gene: NA; J gene: TRBJ2-3; clone size: few; CDR3 DNA: TGTGCCACCGCTACCACAGATACGCAGTATTTT; CDR3 protein: CATATTDTQYF
V gene: TRBV28; D gene: NA; J gene: TRBJ1-1; clone size: many; CDR3 DNA: TGTGCCAGCAGTTTTGAGGAGATGAACACTGAAGCTTTCTTT; CDR3 protein: CASSFEEMNTEAFF
V gene: TRBV7-6; D gene: NA; J gene: TRBJ2-7; clone size: few; CDR3 DNA: TGTGCCAGCAGCTTAGGGTCCTTCTACGAGCAGTACTTC; CDR3 protein: CASSLGSFYEQYF
V gene: TRBV2; D gene: TRBD2; J gene: TRBJ2-5; clone size: NA; CDR3 DNA: TGTGCCAGCACCGGTCGGACTAGCGGGAGGACCAAGACCCAGTACTTC; CDR3 protein: CASTGRTSGRTKTQYF
V gene: TRBV20-1; D gene: TRBD2; J gene: TRBJ2-1; clone size: NA; CDR3 DNA: TGCAGTGCTTCGGGGGGACCCTACAATGAGCAGTTCTTC; CDR3 protein: CSASGGPYNEQFF
V gene: TRBV12-3/TRBV12-4; D gene: NA; J gene: TRBJ2-1; clone size: many; CDR3 DNA: TGTGCCAGCAGTTTCGTGCGAGTGCTCAATGAGCAGTTCTTC; CDR3 protein: CASSFVRVLNEQFF
V gene: TRBV4-1; D gene: TRBD2; J gene: TRBJ2-3; clone size: once; CDR3 DNA: TGCGCCAGCAGCCTACTAGCGGCGAACACAGATACGCAGTATTTT; CDR3 protein: CASSLLAANTDTQYF
V gene: TRBV5-1; D gene: TRBD2; J gene: TRBJ2-3; clone size: few; CDR3 DNA: TGCGCCAGCAGATCCGGCGGGTTAGCGGGAGGGCCGGAGGATACGCAGTATTTT; CDR3 protein: CASRSGGLAGGPEDTQYF
V gene: TRBV7-9; D gene: NA; J gene: TRBJ2-1; clone size: many; CDR3 DNA: TGTGCCAGCAGTTACGGGGCTGGCAATGAGCAGTTCTTC; CDR3 protein: CASSYGAGNEQFF
V gene: TRBV29-1; D gene: NA; J gene: TRBJ2-1; clone size: NA; CDR3 DNA: TGCAGCGTGAACAGGGAGGCCTACAATGAGCAGTTCTTC; CDR3 protein: CSVNREAYNEQFF
V gene: TRBV10-2; D gene: NA; J gene: TRBJ2-1; clone size: few; CDR3 DNA: TGCGCCAGCAGTGAGTCCTCGGCCAGGTTGCATGAGCAGTTCTTC; CDR3 protein: CASSESSARLHEQFF
V gene: TRBV28; D gene: NA; J gene: TRBJ1-5; clone size: few; CDR3 DNA: TGTGCCAGCAGTTTGACAGTCGGGCATCGGCCCCAGCATTTT; CDR3 protein: CASSLTVGHRPQHF
V gene: TRBV24-1; D gene: TRBD2; J gene: TRBJ2-5; clone size: many; CDR3 DNA: TGTGCCACCAGTGATTGGGACCTAGCGGGAGGGCCTGTTGTGGAGACCCAGTACTTC; CDR3 protein: CATSDWDLAGGPVVETQYF
V gene: TRBV7-9; D gene: NA; J gene: TRBJ2-1; clone size: few; CDR3 DNA: TGTGCCAGCAGCCCGGGCGCCCTAACTAACAATGAGCAGTTCTTC; CDR3 protein: CASSPGALTNNEQFF
V gene: TRBV19; D gene: NA; J gene: TRBJ1-5; clone size: NA; CDR3 DNA: TGTGCCAGTAGTACCCCGCAGCGCAATCAGCCCCAGCATTTT; CDR3 protein: CASSTPQRNQPQHF
V gene: TRBV7-6; D gene: TRBD1; J gene: TRBJ1-2; clone size: few; CDR3 DNA: TGTGCCAGCAGCTTATTGATGGGACAGGGGAGCTATGGCTACACCTTC; CDR3 protein: CASSLLMGQGSYGYTF
V gene: TRBV11-2; D gene: TRBD2; J gene: TRBJ2-1; clone size: many; CDR3 DNA: TGTGCCAGCAGCCCCTGGGTTACGGGGGGCAATGAGCAGTTCTTC; CDR3 protein: CASSPWVTGGNEQFF
V gene: TRBV11-2; D gene: TRBD1; J gene: TRBJ2-7; clone size: few; CDR3 DNA: TGTGCCAGCAGCTTATCGGGACAGACCTACGAGCAGTACTTC; CDR3 protein: CASSLSGQTYEQYF
V gene: TRBV20-1; D gene: TRBD1; J gene: TRBJ2-1; clone size: NA; CDR3 DNA: TGCAGTGCTAGAGAGGGGGCCGGACAGGGTAACTCCTTTAAAACTACAAATGAGCAGTTCTTC; CDR3 protein: CSAREGAGQGNSFKTTNEQFF
V gene: TRBV7-9; D gene: NA; J gene: TRBJ2-2; clone size: NA; CDR3 DNA: TGTGCCAGCACCCCCCTCCCCACCGGGGAGCTGTTTTTT; CDR3 protein: CASTPLPTGELFF
V gene: TRBV9; D gene: TRBD2; J gene: TRBJ2-7; clone size: few; CDR3 DNA: TGTGCCAGCAGCGTAGCCCCGGGAGGGGTAGACGAGCAGTACTTC; CDR3 protein: CASSVAPGGVDEQYF
V gene: TRBV21-1; D gene: NA; J gene: TRBJ2-1; clone size: few; CDR3 DNA: TGTGCCAGCGCCCCGGGGAGGGGACTAGCGGGGGGGTACAATGAGCAGTTCTTC; CDR3 protein: CASAPGRGLAGGYNEQFF
V gene: TRBV5-1; D gene: TRBD2; J gene: TRBJ2-2; clone size: NA; CDR3 DNA: TGCGCCAGCAGCTTGGGGACTAGCGGGAGGGCCTCGAGCACCGGGGAGCTGTTTTTT; CDR3 protein: CASSLGTSGRASSTGELFF